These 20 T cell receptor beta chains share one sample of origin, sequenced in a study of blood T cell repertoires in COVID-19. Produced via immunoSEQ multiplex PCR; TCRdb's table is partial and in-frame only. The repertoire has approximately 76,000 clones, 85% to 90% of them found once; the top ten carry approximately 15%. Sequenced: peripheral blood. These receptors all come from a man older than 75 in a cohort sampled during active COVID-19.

The CDR3 DNA is TGCAGTGCTCGTGTCGCAGGGACAAGTACGGTGCAGAGCTCCTACAATGAGCAGTTCTTC. Residues: CSARVAGTSTVQSSYNEQFF. The chain is built from TRBV20-1 and TRBJ2-1, with a possible D match to TRBD1 (6 bases). The CDR3 consists of 20 residues. The germline CDR1 and CDR2 sequences are DFQATT and SNEGSKA (reference sequence). The V end lost 5 bases, the J end lost 0 bases, and 29 bases lay between the germline ends.

CDR3 DNA sequence: TGTGCCAGCTCACCAACGGAGGGCGGGGGCGCAGATACGCAGTATTTT. As protein: CASSPTEGGGADTQYF. This sequence joins TRBV18 and TRBJ2-3; TRBD2 is a possible D gene (7 bases). With 2 bases removed from V and 4 bases from J, the gap between germline ends came to 16 bases. This CDR3 has 16 residues. Germline V lookup: CDR1 KGHSH, CDR2 LQKENI.

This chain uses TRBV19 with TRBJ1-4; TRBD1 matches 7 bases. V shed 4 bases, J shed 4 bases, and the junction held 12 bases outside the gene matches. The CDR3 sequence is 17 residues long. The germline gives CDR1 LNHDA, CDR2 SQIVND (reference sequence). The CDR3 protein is CASSSRQGMAFNEKLFF. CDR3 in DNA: TGTGCCAGTAGTAGCAGACAGGGCATGGCGTTTAATGAAAAACTGTTTTTT.

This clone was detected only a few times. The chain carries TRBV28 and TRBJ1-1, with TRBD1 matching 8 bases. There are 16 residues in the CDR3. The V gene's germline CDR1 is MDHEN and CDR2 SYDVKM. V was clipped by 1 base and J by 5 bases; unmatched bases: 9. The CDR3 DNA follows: TGTGCCAGCAGTTTATCTAAAGGACAGGGAAGGACTGAAGCTTTCTTT. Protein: CASSLSKGQGRTEAFF.

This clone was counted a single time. CDR3 residues: CASSHRGGPPLHF. The CDR3 region has the DNA TGTGCCAGCAGTCACAGGGGCGGGCCACCCCTCCACTTT. V is TRBV28 and J is TRBJ1-6, with 7 bases aligning to TRBD1. Germline V gene data show CDR1 as MDHEN and CDR2 as SYDVKM. J gave up 11 bases and V 5 bases, and 6 bases lay outside the gene matches. The CDR3 has 13 amino acids.

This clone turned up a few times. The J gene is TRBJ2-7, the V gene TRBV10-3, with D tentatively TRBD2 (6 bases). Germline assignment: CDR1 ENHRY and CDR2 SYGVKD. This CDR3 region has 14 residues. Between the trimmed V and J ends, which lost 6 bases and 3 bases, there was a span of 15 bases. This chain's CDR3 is CAISLRLGDYEQYF. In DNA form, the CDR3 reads TGTGCCATCAGCCTTCGACTAGGAGACTACGAGCAGTACTTC.

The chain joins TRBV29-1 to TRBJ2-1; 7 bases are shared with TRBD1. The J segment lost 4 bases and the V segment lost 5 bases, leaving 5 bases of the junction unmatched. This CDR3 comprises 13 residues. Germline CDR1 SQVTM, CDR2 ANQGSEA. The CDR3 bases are TGCAGCGTTCGGACAGGCTATTACAATGAGCAGTTCTTC. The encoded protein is CSVRTGYYNEQFF.

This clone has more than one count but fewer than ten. CDR3 amino acids: CAISPGFIYEQYV. The DNA for the CDR3 is TGTGCCATCTCACCAGGGTTTATCTACGAGCAGTACGTC. The chain couples TRBV10-3 to TRBJ2-7; D might be TRBD1 (5 bases). Deletions cut 8 bases from V and 3 bases from J, with 14 bases between. Germline V lookup: CDR1 ENHRY, CDR2 SYGVKD. This CDR3 is 13 amino acids long.

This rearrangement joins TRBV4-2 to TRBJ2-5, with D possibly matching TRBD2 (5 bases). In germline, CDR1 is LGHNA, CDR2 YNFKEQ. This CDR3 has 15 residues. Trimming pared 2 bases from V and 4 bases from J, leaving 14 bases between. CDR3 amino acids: CASSQPGITVETQYF. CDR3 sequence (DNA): TGTGCCAGCAGCCAACCCGGGATTACCGTAGAGACCCAGTACTTC.

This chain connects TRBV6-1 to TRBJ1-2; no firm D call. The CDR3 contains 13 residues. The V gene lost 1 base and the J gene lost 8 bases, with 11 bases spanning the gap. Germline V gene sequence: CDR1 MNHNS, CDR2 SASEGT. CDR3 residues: CASSEGGGLGYTF. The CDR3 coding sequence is TGTGCCAGCAGTGAAGGCGGCGGTTTAGGCTACACCTTC.

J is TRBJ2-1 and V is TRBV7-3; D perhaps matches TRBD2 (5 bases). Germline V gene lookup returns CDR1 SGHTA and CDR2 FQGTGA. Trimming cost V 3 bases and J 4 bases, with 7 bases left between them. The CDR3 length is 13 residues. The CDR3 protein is CASSFGLYNEQFF. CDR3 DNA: TGTGCCAGCAGCTTTGGACTGTACAATGAGCAGTTCTTC.

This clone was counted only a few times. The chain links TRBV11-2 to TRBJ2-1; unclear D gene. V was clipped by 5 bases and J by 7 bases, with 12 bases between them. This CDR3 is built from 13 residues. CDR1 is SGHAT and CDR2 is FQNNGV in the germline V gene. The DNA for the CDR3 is TGTGCCAGCAGCCCCCCCCTCTCGAATGAGCAGTTCTTC. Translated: CASSPPLSNEQFF.

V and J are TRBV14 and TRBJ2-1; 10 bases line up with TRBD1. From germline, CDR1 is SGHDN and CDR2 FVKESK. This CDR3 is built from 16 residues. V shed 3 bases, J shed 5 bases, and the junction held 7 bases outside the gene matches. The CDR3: CASSHRGDRGDNEQFF. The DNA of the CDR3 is TGTGCCAGCAGCCACAGAGGGGACAGGGGCGACAATGAGCAGTTCTTC.

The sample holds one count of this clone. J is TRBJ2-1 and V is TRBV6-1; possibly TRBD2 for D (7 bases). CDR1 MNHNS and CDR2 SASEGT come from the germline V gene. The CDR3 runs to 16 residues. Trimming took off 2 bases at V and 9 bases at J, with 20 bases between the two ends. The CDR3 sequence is CASSERGWGGQGEQFF. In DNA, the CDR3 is TGTGCCAGCAGTGAAAGAGGTTGGGGGGGCCAGGGTGAGCAGTTCTTC.

CDR3 sequence (DNA): TGTGCCAGCAGCTTCCCGGTCCGGGAGACCCAGTACTTC. It yields the protein CASSFPVRETQYF. V and J are TRBV11-3 and TRBJ2-5; D unclear. CDR1 and CDR2 from the germline V gene are SGHNT and YENEEA. The V end was cut by 3 bases, the J end by 5 bases, with 10 bases between. This CDR3 is 13 amino acids long.

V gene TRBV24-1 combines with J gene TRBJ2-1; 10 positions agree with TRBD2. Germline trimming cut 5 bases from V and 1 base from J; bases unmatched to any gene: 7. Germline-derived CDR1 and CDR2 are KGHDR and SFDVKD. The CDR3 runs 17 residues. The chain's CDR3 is CATSGGVAGGSYNEQFF. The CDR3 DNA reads TGTGCCACCAGTGGTGGGGTAGCGGGGGGTTCCTACAATGAGCAGTTCTTC.

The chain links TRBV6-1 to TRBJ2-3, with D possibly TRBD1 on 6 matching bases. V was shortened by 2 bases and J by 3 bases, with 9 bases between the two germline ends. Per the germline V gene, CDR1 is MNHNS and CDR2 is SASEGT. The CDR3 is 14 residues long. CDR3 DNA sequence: TGTGCCAGCAGTGAAAGGGGGTGGACAGATACGCAGTATTTT. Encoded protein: CASSERGWTDTQYF.

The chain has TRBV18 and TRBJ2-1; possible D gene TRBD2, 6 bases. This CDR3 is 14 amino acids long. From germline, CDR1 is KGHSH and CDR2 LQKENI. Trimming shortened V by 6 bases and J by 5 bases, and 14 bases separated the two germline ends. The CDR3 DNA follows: TGTGCCAGCTCGCGAGGGACTTCCGACAATGAGCAGTTCTTC. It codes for CASSRGTSDNEQFF.

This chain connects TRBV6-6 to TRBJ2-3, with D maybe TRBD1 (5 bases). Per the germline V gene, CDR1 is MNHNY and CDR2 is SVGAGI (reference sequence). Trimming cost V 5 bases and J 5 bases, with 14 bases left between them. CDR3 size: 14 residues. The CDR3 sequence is CASSLQDSLDTQYF. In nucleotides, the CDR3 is TGTGCCAGCAGTCTACAGGATTCCCTAGATACGCAGTATTTT.

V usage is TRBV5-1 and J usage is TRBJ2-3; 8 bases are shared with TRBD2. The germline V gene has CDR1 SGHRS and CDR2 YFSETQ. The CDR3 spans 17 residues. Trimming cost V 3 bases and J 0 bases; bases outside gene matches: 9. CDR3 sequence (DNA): TGCGCCAGCAGCTGGCCACTAAGCGGGGGTAGCACAGATACGCAGTATTTT. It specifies CASSWPLSGGSTDTQYF.